This T cell receptor beta chain was identified during a study of prognosis after radiotherapy for stage I lung cancer. Germline V gene lookup returns CDR1 MNHEY and CDR2 SVGEGT. The CDR3 has 12 residues. As regards this clonotype: Relative to the germline gene, one junction end is altered; a read error may explain this.

Multiplex PCR, run in two rounds, amplified TCR beta CDR3 from genomic DNA. The first PCR round targeted every TRBV and TRBJ gene with specific primers. TCRdb re-called the multiplex PCR reads through MiXCR, storing one row per CDR3 protein. Among more than 13,000 distinct CDR3 sequences, 25% to 30% were seen once, and the ten largest hold around an eighth. The rearrangement uses TRBV6-2 or TRBV6-3 and TRBJ2-2; tentative D call: TRBD1 (6 bases). The clonotype comes from a donor over 45 with non-small cell lung cancer. The sequencing here drew on PBMCs, taken before or after stereotactic body radiation therapy (not recorded which). CDR3: CASSYGGWDLFF. CDR3 DNA: TGTGCCAGCAGTTACGGGGGCTGGGATCTGTTTTTT.